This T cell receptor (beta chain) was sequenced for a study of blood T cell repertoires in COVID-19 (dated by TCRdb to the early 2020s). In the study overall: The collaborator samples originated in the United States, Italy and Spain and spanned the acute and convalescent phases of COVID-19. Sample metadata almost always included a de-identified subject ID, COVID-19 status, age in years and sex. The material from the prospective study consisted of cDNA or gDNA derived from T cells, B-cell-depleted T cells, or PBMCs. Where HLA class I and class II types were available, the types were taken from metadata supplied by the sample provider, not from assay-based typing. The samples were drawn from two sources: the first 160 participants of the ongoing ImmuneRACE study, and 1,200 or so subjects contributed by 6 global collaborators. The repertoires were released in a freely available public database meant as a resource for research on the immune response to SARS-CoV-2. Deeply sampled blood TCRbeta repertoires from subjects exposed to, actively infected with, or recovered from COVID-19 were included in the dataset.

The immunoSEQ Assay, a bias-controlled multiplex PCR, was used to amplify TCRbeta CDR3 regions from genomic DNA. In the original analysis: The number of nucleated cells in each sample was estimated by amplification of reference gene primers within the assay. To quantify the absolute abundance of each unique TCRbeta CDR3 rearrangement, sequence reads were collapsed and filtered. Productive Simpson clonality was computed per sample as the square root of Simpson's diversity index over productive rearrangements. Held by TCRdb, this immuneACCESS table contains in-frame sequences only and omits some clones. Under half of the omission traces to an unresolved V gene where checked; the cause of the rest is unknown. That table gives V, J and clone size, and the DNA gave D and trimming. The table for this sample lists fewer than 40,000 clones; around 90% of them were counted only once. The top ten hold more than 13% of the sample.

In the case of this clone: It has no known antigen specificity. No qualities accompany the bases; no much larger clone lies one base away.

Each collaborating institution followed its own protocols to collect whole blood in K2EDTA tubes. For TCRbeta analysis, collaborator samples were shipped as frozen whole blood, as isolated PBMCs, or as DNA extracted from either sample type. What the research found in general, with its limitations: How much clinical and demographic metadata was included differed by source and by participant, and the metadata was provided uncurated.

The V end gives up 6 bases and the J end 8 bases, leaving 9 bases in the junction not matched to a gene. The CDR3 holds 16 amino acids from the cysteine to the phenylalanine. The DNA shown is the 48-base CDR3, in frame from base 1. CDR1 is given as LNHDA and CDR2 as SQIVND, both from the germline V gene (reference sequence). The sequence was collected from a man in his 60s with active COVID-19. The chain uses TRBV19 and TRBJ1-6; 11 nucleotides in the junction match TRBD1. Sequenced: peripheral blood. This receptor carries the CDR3 CASSSWTGGSDSPLHF. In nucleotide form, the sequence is TGTGCCAGTAGCAGCTGGACAGGGGGCTCTGATTCACCCCTCCACTTT.